This TCR beta chain came from a study of CD8 T cells in ankylosing spondylitis. General observations from the study: Disease-linked clones bore a CD8+ phenotype and were relatively rare in peripheral blood.

TCRdb reprocessed the 5' RACE reads via MiXCR and lists one record per CDR3 protein. The sample contains approximately 240,000 distinct CDR3 sequences, about 11% of which appear only once. For this clonotype: Its antigen remains unidentified.

Trimming left V 3 bases short and J 0 bases short, with 9 bases between. Germline CDR1 and CDR2: SGHDT and YYEEEE. The CDR3 spans 15 residues. The gene calls are TRBV5-6 and TRBJ2-2, with D maybe TRBD2 (5 bases). The receptor was isolated from a male donor with ankylosing spondylitis or in good health (not recorded which). The specimen sequenced was blood, either unsorted or a sorted T cell fraction (not recorded which). The CDR3 loop reads CASSSGMSNTGELFF. Written as DNA, the CDR3 is TGTGCCAGCAGCTCCGGGATGTCGAACACCGGGGAGCTGTTTTTT. Using reference TRBV5-6 and TRBJ2-2 for the parts outside the CDR3, the full variable domain is DAGVTQSPTHLIKTRGQQVTLRCSPKSGHDTVSWYQQALGQGPQFIFQYYEEEERQRGNFPDRFSGHQFPNYSSELNVNALLLGDSALYLCASSSGMSNTGELFFGEGSRLTVL.